These 24 T cell receptor beta chains were all obtained from the same sample, sequenced in a study of T cells after yellow fever vaccination. TCRdb re-analysed the 5' RACE reads in MiXCR, keeping a single row per CDR3 protein. The sample has about 550,000 distinct CDR3 sequences; roughly 19% are singletons. Sample: PBMCs, taken 15 days after the yellow fever booster vaccination. These receptors were taken from a man aged 25-45 years who received the YFV17D yellow fever vaccine.

CDR3 loop: CASSLSRLPQPQHF. The CDR3 DNA reads as TGTGCCAGCAGTTTATCCCGCTTACCCCAGCCCCAGCATTTT. This chain links TRBV28 with TRBJ1-5; no clear D. V dropped 1 base and J dropped 7 bases, with 11 bases sitting between them. CDR3 length: 14 residues. The germline gives CDR1 MDHEN, CDR2 SYDVKM.

CDR3 DNA: TGTGCCAGCAGTTACCAGGGGGTGCCCAATGAGCAGTTCTTC. The encoded protein is CASSYQGVPNEQFF. V usage is TRBV28 and J usage is TRBJ2-1; 7 bases line up with TRBD1. V lost 4 bases to trimming and J lost 6 bases; unmatched junction nucleotides: 6. Per germline, CDR1 MDHEN and CDR2 SYDVKM. The CDR3 is 14 amino acids.

The chain recombines TRBV28 with TRBJ2-7; no reliable D call. Trimming removed 3 bases at V and 3 bases at J, with 12 bases between. CDR1 is MDHEN, CDR2 SYDVKM, per germline. The CDR3 totals 14 residues. The CDR3 DNA sequence: TGTGCCAGCAGTTTTGGGGTAAACTTCTACGAGCAGTACTTC. Its protein product is CASSFGVNFYEQYF.

This chain uses TRBV7-2 with TRBJ1-2, with 7 positions matching TRBD1. V gave up 5 bases and J gave up 10 bases; unmatched junction bases: 10. The CDR3 runs 13 residues. Germline CDR1 SGHTA, CDR2 FQGNSA. The CDR3 here is CASSQGQPHDYTF. CDR3 DNA: TGTGCCAGCAGCCAGGGACAGCCCCATGACTACACCTTC.

There are a few counts of this clonotype. The chain has TRBV20-1 and TRBJ2-5; D unresolved. The CDR3 runs 14 residues. The V end was cut by 0 bases, the J end by 2 bases, with 10 bases between. Germline lookup yields CDR1 DFQATT and CDR2 SNEGSKA (reference sequence). The CDR3 region has the DNA TGCAGTGCTAGAGATCGGGCCGTTCAAGAGACCCAGTACTTC. Its protein is CSARDRAVQETQYF.

The V gene is TRBV6-1, the J gene TRBJ2-1, with D perhaps matching TRBD2 (6 bases). The germline gives CDR1 MNHNS, CDR2 SASEGT. This CDR3 comprises 14 residues. The V end lost 8 bases, the J end lost 7 bases, and 18 bases lay between the germline ends. CDR3 region: CASLARERKNEQFF. CDR3 coding DNA: TGTGCCAGCCTTGCGCGGGAAAGAAAAAATGAGCAGTTCTTC.

The chain employs TRBV5-1 and TRBJ1-1; possibly TRBD1 for D (5 bases). Per the germline V gene, CDR1 is SGHRS and CDR2 is YFSETQ. Trimming stripped 5 bases from V and 4 bases from J, with 18 bases between. The CDR3 is made up of 15 amino acids. CDR3 nucleotides: TGCGCCAGCAGTCTGGGACGGAATCCTCTCACTGAAGCTTTCTTT. This encodes CASSLGRNPLTEAFF.

The rearrangement links TRBV6-5 to TRBJ2-3; 12 nucleotides agree with TRBD2. The CDR3 totals 15 residues. Losses at the gene ends were 4 bases for V and 3 bases for J; bases not matched to a gene: 2. Germline lookup yields CDR1 MNHEY and CDR2 SVGAGI. The CDR3 DNA reads TGTGCCAGCAGTTGGACTAGCGGGACAACAGATACGCAGTATTTT. Translating it yields CASSWTSGTTDTQYF.

The table lists this clonotype with many counts. This rearrangement joins TRBV29-1 to TRBJ2-1; tentative D call: TRBD2 (6 bases). Germline loops: CDR1 SQVTM, CDR2 ANQGSEA. The CDR3 is made up of 15 amino acids. V shed 6 bases and J shed 7 bases, with 22 bases lying between them. The DNA of the CDR3 is TGCAGCGTGGTCCGGCGCGGCGGGATTGGGAATGAGCAGTTCTTC. Its protein is CSVVRRGGIGNEQFF.

J is TRBJ1-1 and V is TRBV9, with a weak D call TRBD1 (5 bases). This CDR3 region has 15 residues. The V gene's germline CDR1 is SGDLS and CDR2 YYNGEE. V lost 0 bases and J 1 base, leaving 10 bases between the germline ends. The CDR3 loop is CASSVDPGPNTEAFF. The DNA of the CDR3 is TGTGCCAGCAGCGTAGATCCGGGACCGAACACTGAAGCTTTCTTT. Looking up the rest from reference TRBV9 and TRBJ1-1 gives the full variable domain: DSGVTQTPKHLITATGQRVTLRCSPRSGDLSVYWYQQSLDQGLQFLIQYYNGEERAKGNILERFSAQQFPDLHSELNLSSLELGDSALYFCASSVDPGPNTEAFFGQGTRLTVV.

This clonotype was detected only a few times. This chain joins TRBV5-4 and TRBJ2-1; 11 nucleotides align to TRBD2. CDR3 length: 15 residues. In germline, CDR1 is SGHNT, CDR2 YYREEE (reference sequence). Trimming cost V 4 bases and J 7 bases; bases outside gene matches: 7. The CDR3 spells CASSRGLAELNEQFF. In nucleotides, the CDR3 is TGTGCCAGCAGCAGGGGACTAGCGGAGTTAAATGAGCAGTTCTTC. Variable domain in full (rest from reference TRBV5-4 and TRBJ2-1): ETGVTQSPTHLIKTRGQQVTLRCSSQSGHNTVSWYQQALGQGPQFIFQYYREEENGRGNFPPRFSGLQFPNYSSELNVNALELDDSALYLCASSRGLAELNEQFFGPGTRLTVL.

Only a few counts were recorded for this clonotype. The gene calls are TRBV6-2 or TRBV6-3 and TRBJ2-4; the D gene could be TRBD1 or TRBD2 (5 bases each). The germline V and J ends were trimmed by 5 bases and 0 bases, with 11 bases remaining between them. CDR3 length: 15 amino acids. CDR1 MNHEY and CDR2 SVGEGT come from the germline V gene. The CDR3 sequence is CASSRDQIAKNIQYF. The CDR3 coding sequence is TGTGCCAGCAGTCGGGACCAGATAGCCAAAAACATTCAGTACTTC.

This clonotype came up a few times. The V call is TRBV20-1, the J call TRBJ1-1; tentatively, D is TRBD1 (6 bases). This CDR3 has 14 residues. The V end was cut by 2 bases, the J end by 5 bases, with 15 bases between. CDR1 is DFQATT, CDR2 SNEGSKA, per germline (reference sequence). CDR3 sequence reads: CSARPGAWDTEAFF. The CDR3 DNA reads TGCAGTGCTAGACCGGGGGCCTGGGATACTGAAGCTTTCTTT.

The rearrangement links TRBV9 to TRBJ2-5, with D tentatively TRBD2 (7 bases). CDR1 and CDR2 (germline): SGDLS, YYNGEE. Trimming shortened V by 0 bases and J by 5 bases, and 17 bases separated the two germline ends. There are 16 residues in the CDR3. CDR3 residues: CASSVEGGGSRETQYF. CDR3 DNA: TGTGCCAGCAGCGTAGAGGGAGGGGGGTCGAGGGAGACCCAGTACTTC. Supplemented by reference TRBV9 and TRBJ2-5, the full variable domain reads DSGVTQTPKHLITATGQRVTLRCSPRSGDLSVYWYQQSLDQGLQFLIQYYNGEERAKGNILERFSAQQFPDLHSELNLSSLELGDSALYFCASSVEGGGSRETQYFGPGTRLLVL.

This clonotype showed up just a few times. This chain joins TRBV3-1 and TRBJ2-1; 9 bases align to TRBD2. Germline CDR1 and CDR2: LGHDT and YNNKEL (reference sequence). This CDR3 has 16 residues. V shed 1 base, J shed 5 bases, and the junction held 6 bases outside the gene matches. The CDR3 DNA follows: TGTGCCAGCAGCCAAGCGTGGGGACTAGCCGACAATGAGCAGTTCTTC. Translated, it gives CASSQAWGLADNEQFF.

The chain has TRBV4-2 and TRBJ2-5, with D hard to call. Germline V gene data show CDR1 as LGHNA and CDR2 as YNFKEQ. Trimming pared 1 base from V and 5 bases from J, leaving 8 bases between. CDR3 length: 13 amino acids. CDR3 region: CASSQASRETQYF. Written as DNA, the CDR3 is TGTGCCAGCAGCCAAGCTTCGCGGGAGACCCAGTACTTC.

V is TRBV9 and J is TRBJ2-1, with 11 bases matching TRBD2. Germline CDR1 is SGDLS and CDR2 is YYNGEE. This CDR3 has 17 amino acids. V trimming: 3 bases; J trimming: 3 bases; junction bases outside the gene matches: 8. In DNA, the CDR3 is TGTGCCAGCAGCGCCCGAATAGGGACTAGCGGCTACAATGAGCAGTTCTTC. Residues: CASSARIGTSGYNEQFF.

The CDR3 DNA reads as TGTGCCAGCAGCCCAGTAAGCGGGGATTACAATGAGCAGTTCTTC. Translating it yields CASSPVSGDYNEQFF. V usage is TRBV7-2 and J usage is TRBJ2-1; TRBD2 matches at 7 bases. The CDR3 extends over 15 amino acids. Germline CDR1 SGHTA, CDR2 FQGNSA. After removal of 5 bases from V and 4 bases from J, the junction contained 8 bases not matched to a gene.

The chain combines TRBV15 with TRBJ2-1, with 7 bases that match TRBD2. Looked up from germline, CDR1 is LNHNV and CDR2 is YYDKDF (reference sequence). The CDR3 has 14 residues. The ends lost 4 bases at V and 6 bases at J; junction bases unmatched: 6. The CDR3 here is CATSIRPSGNEQFF. CDR3 DNA: TGTGCCACCAGCATCCGTCCTAGCGGCAATGAGCAGTTCTTC. The complete variable domain, with remaining parts taken from reference TRBV15 and TRBJ2-1, reads DAMVIQNPRYQVTQFGKPVTLSCSQTLNHNVMYWYQQKSSQAPKLLFHYYDKDFNNEADTPDNFQSRRPNTSFCFLDIRSPGLGDTAMYLCATSIRPSGNEQFFGPGTRLTVL.

Only a few counts were recorded for this clonotype. V gene TRBV29-1 combines with J gene TRBJ2-5; 7 bases align to TRBD1. Germline V CDR1 and CDR2: SQVTM, ANQGSEA. The length of the CDR3 is 11 residues. The junction had 5 bases not matched to a gene; V was cut back by 7 bases and J by 6 bases. The CDR3, as DNA: TGCAGCGCTGGACAGGTTAAGACCCAGTACTTC. It yields the protein CSAGQVKTQYF.

This clonotype turned up a few times. This chain connects TRBV30 to TRBJ1-5; TRBD1 matches 8 bases. With 4 bases clipped from V and 9 bases from J, the junction kept 8 bases outside the gene matches. The germline gives CDR1 GTSNPN, CDR2 SVGIG (reference sequence). This CDR3 has 13 amino acids. CDR3 sequence (DNA): TGTGCCTGGACCGGACAGGGAGGATCGCCCCAGCATTTT. Protein: CAWTGQGGSPQHF.

This clonotype was recorded a few times. This sequence joins TRBV7-9 and TRBJ2-3; 8 positions agree with TRBD2. Germline CDR1 and CDR2: SEHNR and FQNEAQ (reference sequence). The junction had 11 bases not matched to a gene; V was cut back by 4 bases and J by 2 bases. This CDR3 spans 17 amino acids. CDR3 residues: CASSSRTAGDLTDTQYF. CDR3 coding DNA: TGTGCCAGCAGCTCCCGTACAGCGGGAGACCTCACAGATACGCAGTATTTT.

This clonotype was picked up a small number of times. This chain uses TRBV20-1 with TRBJ1-5; tentatively, D is TRBD1 (5 bases). The CDR3 loop spans 13 amino acids. CDR1 DFQATT and CDR2 SNEGSKA come from the germline V gene (reference sequence). Trimming shortened V by 6 bases and J by 10 bases, and 19 bases separated the two germline ends. The CDR3 DNA reads as TGCAGTGCCGTCCGGGACTCCAATGGTCCCCAGCATTTT. Its protein product is CSAVRDSNGPQHF.

The chain couples TRBV29-1 to TRBJ2-5; unclear D gene. V lost 4 bases to trimming and J lost 4 bases, with 10 bases between them. Germline assignment: CDR1 SQVTM and CDR2 ANQGSEA. CDR3 length: 12 residues. The CDR3 sequence is CSVVLAGETQYF. The CDR3 DNA reads as TGCAGCGTTGTCTTGGCAGGAGAGACCCAGTACTTC.